This T cell receptor beta chain is from a study of OX40 agonist ivuxolimab in advanced cancers. Study information: Dose-escalation patients' cancers were hepatocellular carcinoma, melanoma, renal cell or head and neck cancer. The dose-escalation cohort was about 87% male, with a mean age of approximately 62 years, ranging about 20 to 85.

Findings of the study overall: What antigens the expanded peripheral T cells recognized was never established.

With respect to this clone: Its antigen is undetermined.

Cycle 7 day 1, cycle 4 day 1, and baseline were the timepoints at which blood was sampled. The protocol was immunoSEQ multiplex PCR, while the TCRdb copy is restricted to in-frame clones and leaves out a portion. The sample shows 55,000 to 80,000 clones, around 86% of them seen only once. Unmatched junction bases numbered 10, after V lost 4 bases and J lost 4 bases. Germline CDR1 is SGHTS and CDR2 is YDEGEE. CDR3 length: 15 residues. This sequence joins TRBV5-8 and TRBJ1-2; 7 bases align to TRBD1. The source of this sequence is an adult with an advanced solid tumor such as melanoma, head and neck, liver or kidney cancer. Sample: CD4+ or CD8+ T cells sorted from blood, taken in a trial of the OX40 agonist ivuxolimab. The CDR3 region has the DNA TGTGCCAGCAGCGCTCGAGGGGGCAGGGGCTATGGCTACACCTTC. Its translation is CASSARGGRGYGYTF.